This record concerns one T cell receptor (beta chain) sequence. The antigen remains unidentified. This record comes from a study of identical twins. After template switching added a universal primer site, the resulting cDNA carried unique molecular identifiers. One entry per CDR3 protein, called by TCRdb with MiXCR from the 5' RACE reads. The sample consists of approximately 600,000 distinct CDR3 sequences, just over 7% of them appearing once. Broader study findings: Conclusions came from cross-sectional statistical analysis, not from following the same donors. Models underestimated out-of-frame TCR alpha sharing in monozygotic twins.

Trimming at V came to 1 base and at J to 0 bases, leaving 8 bases not matched to a gene. Per the germline V gene, CDR1 is LGHDT and CDR2 is YNNKEL (reference sequence). This CDR3 spans 18 amino acids. These data were also reused for a study on yellow fever vaccine responses in identical twins.

The source of this sequence is a woman between 18 and 29 years old in good health. The V and J genes are TRBV3-1 and TRBJ2-2, with 7 bases identical to TRBD2. Input material: PBMCs. The CDR3, as DNA: TGTGCCAGCAGCCAAGGATCAATCAGCGGGGCGAACACCGGGGAGCTGTTTTTT. Translated, it gives CASSQGSISGANTGELFF.